The clone carrying this T cell receptor (beta chain) was detected only a few times. Its specificity is not known. One end of the junction varies from germline; a read error may be responsible. The data derive from a study of Graves' ophthalmopathy and Graves' hyperthyroidism. The length of the CDR3 is 16 residues. CDR1 is SGHAT, CDR2 FQDESV, per germline (reference sequence). As diagnostic evidence, clinical symptoms, serum thyroxine, TRAb, thyroid ultrasound and orbital computed tomography were relied upon. The PBMC fraction was derived from 9.5 to 10 ml of fresh peripheral blood. The study amplified TCR beta CDR3 regions using RNA transcripts. An initial RT-PCR round employing HTBI primers preceded a second-round multiplex PCR. MiXCR was run by TCRdb on the multiplex PCR reads, yielding one entry per CDR3 protein. The table shows a few hundred thousand distinct CDR3 sequences, with about a sixth occurring only once.

The study, taken as a whole, reports: Sensitivity reached around 67% and specificity approximately 72% when the model predicted ophthalmopathy progression. Detected in blood as well were most expanded thyroid clonotypes with frequency above 0.001.

Source material: peripheral blood. This rearrangement joins TRBV11-1 to TRBJ2-2, with D possibly TRBD2 on 6 matching bases. The sequence derives from an adult woman with stable Graves' hyperthyroidism. CDR3 in DNA: TGTGCCAGCAGCCCAGGCCCGGGAGAGAACATCGGGGAGCTGTTTTTT. Protein product: CASSPGPGENIGELFF.